Below, 2 T cell receptor beta chains from the same sample are listed, as sequenced in a study of synovial regulatory T cells in juvenile arthritis. Sequencing used immunoSEQ multiplex PCR; TCRdb keeps in-frame clones, though not all of them. Its table records roughly 8,000 clones. Sequences were obtained from Treg cells from blood. Subset defined: remaining (HLA-DR-negative) circulating blood Treg cells. All receptors derive from a donor under 30 with juvenile idiopathic arthritis.

The chain uses TRBV11-1 and TRBJ2-1; the D call from TCRdb, TRBD2, cannot be confirmed without DNA. CDR1 is SGHAT, CDR2 FQDESV, per germline (reference sequence). CDR3 length: 16 residues. The DNA is not on file. The CDR3 here is CASSLIGQLAGNEQFF.

The rearrangement links TRBV5-1 to TRBJ2-5; TCRdb outputs TRBD2, but without DNA this stays unchecked. Germline V gives CDR1 SGHRS, CDR2 YFSETQ. CDR3 length equals 16 residues. Nucleotide data are not available. The CDR3 sequence: CASSSYGGAILETQYF.